These T cell receptor beta chains were read from a single sample in a study of blood T cell repertoires in COVID-19. Profiled with immunoSEQ multiplex PCR; TCRdb holds only in-frame clones, not every one. This table holds about 410,000 clones, about nine tenths found once. Sequencing was done on a sample of PBMCs or T cells enriched from blood (not recorded which). Receptors were obtained from a man younger than 35 who had recovered from COVID-19. CDR3s include the opening cysteine and the closing phenylalanine or tryptophan. D genes are given only for firm matches. Clone size, where shown, is once, few, many, or a class for clones that have expanded.

TRBV11-2	TRBJ2-7	-	-	CASSPRVSVEQYF	TGTGCCAGCAGCCCCAGGGTTTCGGTCGAGCAGTACTTC
TRBV7-9	TRBJ2-3	-	-	CASSKTGEARTDTQYF	TGTGCCAGCAGCAAAACTGGGGAGGCACGCACAGATACGCAGTATTTT
TRBV29-1	TRBJ1-2	-	TRBD1	CSASGTGLGYTF	TGCAGCGCGTCGGGGACAGGGCTTGGCTACACCTTC
TRBV25-1	TRBJ1-5	-	-	CASSSLSNQPQHF	TGTGCCAGCAGTTCCCTCTCGAATCAGCCCCAGCATTTT
TRBV6-1	TRBJ1-2	-	-	CASSEWGASYGYTF	TGTGCCAGCAGTGAATGGGGAGCTTCCTATGGCTACACCTTC
TRBV29-1	TRBJ2-7	-	TRBD2	CSVEGLRLAGDEQYF	TGCAGCGTTGAAGGCTTACGGCTAGCGGGAGACGAGCAGTACTTC
TRBV19	TRBJ2-2	-	TRBD1	CASRGQGATGELFF	TGTGCCAGTAGGGGCCAGGGGGCAACCGGGGAGCTGTTTTTT
TRBV5-1	TRBJ1-2	-	TRBD1	CASSSRTGDGYTF	TGCGCCAGCAGCTCGAGGACAGGGGATGGCTACACCTTC
TRBV27	TRBJ2-7	-	TRBD1	CASSLQQGVNYEQYF	TGTGCCAGCAGTTTACAACAGGGGGTTAACTACGAGCAGTACTTC
TRBV5-1	TRBJ2-7	-	TRBD2	CASSLKAGGRYEQYF	TGCGCCAGCAGCTTGAAAGCGGGAGGGCGATACGAGCAGTACTTC
TRBV7-2	TRBJ1-1	once	-	CASSLVSGARNTEAFF	TGTGCCAGCAGCTTAGTTTCAGGGGCCCGGAACACTGAAGCTTTCTTT
TRBV3-1/TRBV3-2	TRBJ1-2	-	-	CASSQGGHGPYGYTF	TGTGCCAGCAGCCAAGGAGGGCATGGTCCGTATGGCTACACCTTC
TRBV6-5	TRBJ2-5	-	-	CASSYARQETQYF	TGTGCCAGCAGTTACGCACGGCAAGAGACCCAGTACTTC
TRBV7-8	TRBJ2-1	-	TRBD2	CASSLLRLAVNSRSYNEQFF	TGTGCCAGCAGCTTATTAAGACTAGCGGTAAACAGCCGATCCTACAATGAGCAGTTCTTC
TRBV30	TRBJ1-6	-	TRBD1	CAWSVGQGYSPLHF	TGTGCCTGGAGCGTCGGACAGGGCTACTCACCCCTCCACTTT
TRBV7-9	TRBJ2-1	-	-	CASSLALRTGVGGDEQFF	TGTGCCAGCAGCTTAGCGCTCAGGACTGGGGTCGGTGGCGATGAGCAGTTCTTC
TRBV5-4	TRBJ2-2	-	-	CASSLEQGRGGELFF	TGTGCCAGCAGCTTGGAACAGGGTCGGGGCGGGGAGCTGTTTTTT
TRBV11-3	TRBJ1-2	-	-	CASSLEGRGGNYGYTF	TGTGCCAGCAGCTTAGAGGGGAGGGGCGGAAACTATGGCTACACCTTC
TRBV11-2	TRBJ1-2	-	-	CASSPGTKQNYGYTF	TGTGCCAGCAGCCCTGGGACAAAACAAAACTATGGCTACACCTTC
TRBV9	TRBJ1-5	-	-	CASSSSGGNQPQHF	TGTGCCAGCAGCTCCTCGGGGGGCAATCAGCCCCAGCATTTT
TRBV18	TRBJ1-2	-	TRBD1	CASSPYGQGSNYGYTF	TGTGCCAGCTCACCATATGGACAGGGATCGAACTATGGCTACACCTTC
TRBV6-5	TRBJ1-2	-	TRBD1	CASKGAYGYTF	TGTGCCAGCAAGGGGGCCTATGGCTACACCTTC
TRBV5-1	TRBJ1-1	-	TRBD1	CASSERTGGGSGEAFF	TGCGCCAGCAGCGAACGGACAGGGGGCGGATCGGGTGAAGCTTTCTTT
TRBV19	TRBJ2-3	-	TRBD2	CASSGLGPSTDTQYF	TGTGCCAGTAGTGGACTAGGCCCTAGCACAGATACGCAGTATTTT
TRBV10-3	TRBJ1-4	-	-	CASGDEKLFF	TGTGCCTCGGGGGATGAAAAACTGTTTTTT
TRBV10-3	TRBJ1-1	-	TRBD1	CAIQGATNTEAFF	TGTGCCATTCAGGGGGCCACGAACACTGAAGCTTTCTTT
TRBV6-1	TRBJ1-2	-	-	CASSELGTAANYGYTF	TGTGCCAGCAGTGAGCTAGGAACCGCGGCTAACTATGGCTACACCTTC
TRBV7-3	TRBJ1-2	-	TRBD1	CASSPTGGKGGYTF	TGTGCCAGCAGTCCGACAGGGGGCAAAGGTGGCTACACCTTC
TRBV5-8	TRBJ2-7	-	-	CASSLPLTGTYEQYF	TGTGCCAGCAGCTTGCCCCTCACAGGGACCTACGAGCAGTACTTC
TRBV12-3/TRBV12-4	TRBJ1-5	-	-	CASSSTLYQPQHF	TGTGCCAGCAGTTCTACCCTATATCAGCCCCAGCATTTT
TRBV11-2	TRBJ2-3	-	-	CASSSGFTDTQYF	TGTGCCAGCAGCTCAGGGTTCACAGATACGCAGTATTTT
TRBV2	TRBJ2-1	-	-	CASSAVIEQFF	TGTGCCAGCAGTGCGGTGATTGAGCAGTTCTTC
TRBV5-4	TRBJ1-2	-	-	CASSPRSGRAYGYTF	TGTGCCAGCAGCCCCAGATCCGGGAGGGCATATGGCTACACCTTC
TRBV9	TRBJ2-3	few	TRBD1	CASSVGQGATDTQYF	TGTGCCAGCAGCGTAGGACAGGGGGCAACAGATACGCAGTATTTT
TRBV12-3/TRBV12-4	TRBJ1-4	-	-	CASSRRQNEKLFF	TGTGCCAGCAGCCGGAGGCAGAATGAAAAACTGTTTTTT
TRBV28	TRBJ2-3	-	-	CASSLYREKSTQYF	TGTGCCAGCAGTTTGTACCGGGAGAAGAGTACGCAGTATTTT
TRBV30	TRBJ1-6	-	TRBD1	CAWKVDRGNSPLHF	TGTGCCTGGAAGGTGGACAGGGGAAATTCACCCCTCCACTTT
TRBV7-6	TRBJ2-1	-	TRBD2	CASSLARERGDEQFF	TGTGCCAGCAGCTTAGCGCGGGAGCGGGGTGATGAGCAGTTCTTC
TRBV30	TRBJ2-1	-	TRBD2	CAWSEVSGSYNEQFF	TGTGCCTGGAGTGAAGTTAGCGGGAGCTACAATGAGCAGTTCTTC
TRBV30	TRBJ2-5	once	TRBD2	CAWTSGRLETQYF	TGTGCCTGGACTAGCGGGAGGTTGGAGACCCAGTACTTC
TRBV5-8	TRBJ1-2	-	-	CASRDTDKLGYTF	TGTGCCAGCCGAGACACCGATAAGCTAGGCTACACCTTC
TRBV30	TRBJ2-1	-	TRBD2	CAWSGGTSGIPEQFF	TGTGCCTGGAGTGGCGGGACTAGCGGGATCCCCGAGCAGTTCTTC
TRBV29-1	TRBJ2-3	-	-	CSVDSEVDTQYF	TGCAGCGTCGATAGCGAAGTAGATACGCAGTATTTT
TRBV24-1	TRBJ2-7	-	TRBD1	CATSERQGARSYEQYF	TGTGCCACCAGTGAGCGACAGGGGGCCAGGTCCTACGAGCAGTACTTC
TRBV19	TRBJ1-2	-	TRBD1	CASSIQGARYGYTF	TGTGCCAGTAGTATTCAGGGGGCGCGGTATGGCTACACCTTC
TRBV7-7	TRBJ1-6	-	-	CASSSSENSPLHF	TGTGCCAGCAGCTCGAGTGAAAATTCACCCCTCCACTTT